A selection of T cell receptor beta chains follows, all from one sample in a study of T cell responses to AZD1222 COVID-19 vaccine. The protocol was immunoSEQ multiplex PCR, while the TCRdb copy is restricted to in-frame clones and leaves out a portion. The sample includes tens of thousands of clones, roughly 80% of them seen just once. Sequenced here: peripheral blood, sampled on day 0 of AZD1222 vaccination. The receptors shown here come from an adult in good health. Both conserved end residues are part of each CDR3. The order of the fields is CDR3 length, J gene, V gene, D gene, clone size, CDR3 DNA, CDR3 protein. A D gene is named only where the DNA matches it firmly. A row's size may be missing; if present it is once, few, many or a size class.

len: 14
j_gene: TRBJ1-1
v_gene: TRBV5-1
d_gene: NA
abundance: NA
CDR3nt: TGCGCCAGCAGCTTGGACAGGCCGAACACTGAAGCTTTCTTT
CDR3aa: CASSLDRPNTEAFF

len: 14
j_gene: TRBJ1-1
v_gene: TRBV7-2
d_gene: NA
abundance: NA
CDR3nt: TGTGCCAGCAGCTTATCGGGCAGGAACACTGAAGCTTTCTTT
CDR3aa: CASSLSGRNTEAFF

len: 14
j_gene: TRBJ2-7
v_gene: TRBV6-5
d_gene: TRBD1
abundance: NA
CDR3nt: TGTGCCAGCAGTTTGACAGGGAACTCCTACGAGCAGTACTTC
CDR3aa: CASSLTGNSYEQYF

len: 12
j_gene: TRBJ2-1
v_gene: TRBV11-2
d_gene: NA
abundance: NA
CDR3nt: TGTGCCAGCAGCCCGGGAGTCAATGAGCAGTTCTTC
CDR3aa: CASSPGVNEQFF

len: 18
j_gene: TRBJ2-5
v_gene: TRBV14
d_gene: TRBD2
abundance: NA
CDR3nt: TGTGCCAGCAGCCACCGGGGACTAGCGGGAGTTGTCGGAGAGACCCAGTACTTC
CDR3aa: CASSHRGLAGVVGETQYF

len: 13
j_gene: TRBJ2-7
v_gene: TRBV30
d_gene: TRBD2
abundance: few
CDR3nt: TGTGCCTGTTCTGGGGAGGGGATCTACGAGCAGTACTTC
CDR3aa: CACSGEGIYEQYF

len: 12
j_gene: TRBJ2-5
v_gene: TRBV7-2
d_gene: NA
abundance: NA
CDR3nt: TGTGCCAGCACCACCCCTCCTAAGACCCAGTACTTC
CDR3aa: CASTTPPKTQYF

len: 14
j_gene: TRBJ1-1
v_gene: TRBV19
d_gene: TRBD1
abundance: NA
CDR3nt: TGTGCCAGTAGTGCGACAGGGGGCCTCACTGAAGCTTTCTTT
CDR3aa: CASSATGGLTEAFF

len: 16
j_gene: TRBJ2-7
v_gene: TRBV28
d_gene: TRBD2
abundance: NA
CDR3nt: TGTGCCAGCAGTTTACTAGCGGGACTGACTTCGGGGGAGCAGTACTTC
CDR3aa: CASSLLAGLTSGEQYF

len: 13
j_gene: TRBJ1-1
v_gene: TRBV19
d_gene: NA
abundance: NA
CDR3nt: TGTGCCAGTAGTAGGATTGGGGGAACTGAAGCTTTCTTT
CDR3aa: CASSRIGGTEAFF

len: 18
j_gene: TRBJ2-7
v_gene: TRBV25-1
d_gene: NA
abundance: NA
CDR3nt: TGTGCCAGCAGTGAATCGGGCTATAACCGGACAAGCTCCTACGAGCAGTACTTC
CDR3aa: CASSESGYNRTSSYEQYF

len: 15
j_gene: TRBJ2-7
v_gene: TRBV6-5
d_gene: TRBD2
abundance: once
CDR3nt: TGTGCCAGCAGCGCCCGGACTAGCGTCACCTACGAGCAGTACTTC
CDR3aa: CASSARTSVTYEQYF

len: 15
j_gene: TRBJ2-7
v_gene: TRBV6-1
d_gene: TRBD1
abundance: NA
CDR3nt: TGTGCCAGCAGTGAATCAACAGGGGGCTCCTACGAGCAGTACTTC
CDR3aa: CASSESTGGSYEQYF

len: 13
j_gene: TRBJ2-7
v_gene: TRBV12-3/TRBV12-4
d_gene: NA
abundance: NA
CDR3nt: TGTGCCAGCAGTTTAGAGGGGTCGGGCGAGCAGTACTTC
CDR3aa: CASSLEGSGEQYF

len: 14
j_gene: TRBJ1-5
v_gene: TRBV28
d_gene: NA
abundance: NA
CDR3nt: TGTGCCAGCAGTTTGGTGGGAAGAGGGCAGCCCCAGCATTTT
CDR3aa: CASSLVGRGQPQHF

len: 15
j_gene: TRBJ2-1
v_gene: TRBV7-6
d_gene: TRBD2
abundance: once
CDR3nt: TGTGCCAGCAGCTTAGCCGACGGGAGGGACAATGAGCAGTTCTTC
CDR3aa: CASSLADGRDNEQFF

len: 16
j_gene: TRBJ1-1
v_gene: TRBV27
d_gene: NA
abundance: once
CDR3nt: TGTGCCAGCAGTTTCTACAGGGCCTCCGGGGACACTGAAGCTTTCTTT
CDR3aa: CASSFYRASGDTEAFF

len: 16
j_gene: TRBJ1-2
v_gene: TRBV5-6
d_gene: NA
abundance: NA
CDR3nt: TGTGCCAGCAGCCCCGAACCCCCCGCCAGGGCATCTGGCTACACCTTC
CDR3aa: CASSPEPPARASGYTF

len: 17
j_gene: TRBJ2-3
v_gene: TRBV5-4
d_gene: TRBD2
abundance: NA
CDR3nt: TGTGCCAGCAGCTTAGGACTAGCGGGGGGGAGCACAGATACGCAGTATTTT
CDR3aa: CASSLGLAGGSTDTQYF

len: 14
j_gene: TRBJ2-7
v_gene: TRBV5-6
d_gene: TRBD1
abundance: few
CDR3nt: TGTGCCAGCAGCTTGGGACAGGGGCGGTACGAGCAGTACTTC
CDR3aa: CASSLGQGRYEQYF

len: 15
j_gene: TRBJ2-1
v_gene: TRBV5-1
d_gene: TRBD2
abundance: NA
CDR3nt: TGCGCCAGCAGCTTGGGGACTAGCGGCTACAATGAGCAGTTCTTC
CDR3aa: CASSLGTSGYNEQFF

len: 17
j_gene: TRBJ2-1
v_gene: TRBV15
d_gene: TRBD2
abundance: NA
CDR3nt: TGTGCCACCAGCAGAGATTATGCGGGAGGGTCTTACAATGAGCAGTTCTTC
CDR3aa: CATSRDYAGGSYNEQFF

len: 14
j_gene: TRBJ1-2
v_gene: TRBV7-9
d_gene: TRBD1
abundance: NA
CDR3nt: TGTGCCAGCAGCTTAATTGGACAGGGGTATGGCTACACCTTC
CDR3aa: CASSLIGQGYGYTF

len: 12
j_gene: TRBJ1-1
v_gene: TRBV2
d_gene: NA
abundance: NA
CDR3nt: TGTGCCAGCAGTTTAATGGACACTGAAGCTTTCTTT
CDR3aa: CASSLMDTEAFF

len: 15
j_gene: TRBJ1-4
v_gene: TRBV5-5
d_gene: TRBD1
abundance: NA
CDR3nt: TGTGCCAGCAGCCCTACCCGGGGACAGGCGGAAAAACTGTTTTTT
CDR3aa: CASSPTRGQAEKLFF

len: 11
j_gene: TRBJ2-7
v_gene: TRBV3-1/TRBV3-2
d_gene: NA
abundance: NA
CDR3nt: TGTGCCAGCGGCCCCACGGGAGAGCAGTACTTC
CDR3aa: CASGPTGEQYF

len: 17
j_gene: TRBJ1-5
v_gene: TRBV7-2
d_gene: NA
abundance: once
CDR3nt: TGTGCCAGCAGCTTCGGGCCCAGCTCCCTTAGCAATCAGCCCCAGCATTTT
CDR3aa: CASSFGPSSLSNQPQHF

len: 13
j_gene: TRBJ1-2
v_gene: TRBV6-5
d_gene: TRBD1
abundance: NA
CDR3nt: TGTGCCAGCAGGGTGACAGGGGCCGCTGGCTACACCTTC
CDR3aa: CASRVTGAAGYTF

len: 13
j_gene: TRBJ2-6
v_gene: TRBV3-1/TRBV3-2
d_gene: NA
abundance: NA
CDR3nt: TGTGCCAGCAGCCAAGGTGGGGCCAACGTCCTGACTTTC
CDR3aa: CASSQGGANVLTF

len: 14
j_gene: TRBJ2-5
v_gene: TRBV7-2
d_gene: TRBD2
abundance: NA
CDR3nt: TGTGCCAGCAGCTTAGGGGGGGGAGGGGAGACCCAGTACTTC
CDR3aa: CASSLGGGGETQYF

len: 13
j_gene: TRBJ1-5
v_gene: TRBV12-3/TRBV12-4
d_gene: NA
abundance: NA
CDR3nt: TGTGCCAGCAGTTTAGCGCAGGGGCAGCCCCAGCATTTT
CDR3aa: CASSLAQGQPQHF

len: 13
j_gene: TRBJ1-1
v_gene: TRBV5-8
d_gene: NA
abundance: NA
CDR3nt: TGTGCCAGCAGGAGACACCGCAACACTGAAGCTTTCTTT
CDR3aa: CASRRHRNTEAFF

len: 12
j_gene: TRBJ2-1
v_gene: TRBV10-3
d_gene: NA
abundance: NA
CDR3nt: TGTGCCATCAGTGGAGCGCGCAATGAGCAGTTCTTC
CDR3aa: CAISGARNEQFF

len: 12
j_gene: TRBJ1-4
v_gene: TRBV2
d_gene: NA
abundance: few
CDR3nt: TGTGCCAGCAGTGAATTGGAAGGGGGTCGGTTTTTT
CDR3aa: CASSELEGGRFF

len: 12
j_gene: TRBJ2-1
v_gene: TRBV11-2
d_gene: TRBD1
abundance: few
CDR3nt: TGTGCCAGCAGCTCCGGGACAGGGATATGGTTCTTC
CDR3aa: CASSSGTGIWFF

len: 14
j_gene: TRBJ2-1
v_gene: TRBV14
d_gene: TRBD2
abundance: few
CDR3nt: TGTGCCAGCAGCCAAGAAACTAGCGGGACTGAGCAGTTCTTC
CDR3aa: CASSQETSGTEQFF

len: 16
j_gene: TRBJ2-3
v_gene: TRBV27
d_gene: TRBD2
abundance: NA
CDR3nt: TGTGCCAGCAGTTTAGTAGCGGGAGATTGGGCAGATACGCAGTATTTT
CDR3aa: CASSLVAGDWADTQYF

len: 14
j_gene: TRBJ1-1
v_gene: TRBV30
d_gene: NA
abundance: NA
CDR3nt: TGTGCCTGGAGTGAACTGACAGGGAACACTGAAGCTTTCTTT
CDR3aa: CAWSELTGNTEAFF

len: 13
j_gene: TRBJ2-1
v_gene: TRBV5-1
d_gene: NA
abundance: NA
CDR3nt: TGCGCCAGCAGCTTTAGTGGATACAATGAGCAGTTCTTC
CDR3aa: CASSFSGYNEQFF

len: 14
j_gene: TRBJ2-1
v_gene: TRBV20-1
d_gene: TRBD2
abundance: NA
CDR3nt: TGCAGTGCTAGTAGCGGGAGTACCGACAATGAGCAGTTCTTC
CDR3aa: CSASSGSTDNEQFF

len: 14
j_gene: TRBJ1-1
v_gene: TRBV11-2
d_gene: NA
abundance: few
CDR3nt: TGTGCCAGCAGACGAAGCAGGGCGAACACTGAAGCTTTCTTT
CDR3aa: CASRRSRANTEAFF

len: 13
j_gene: TRBJ2-4
v_gene: TRBV6-5
d_gene: TRBD1
abundance: NA
CDR3nt: TGTGCCAGCAGGACAGGGGGCATTAACATTCAGTACTTC
CDR3aa: CASRTGGINIQYF

len: 12
j_gene: TRBJ2-5
v_gene: TRBV5-4
d_gene: TRBD2
abundance: NA
CDR3nt: TGTGCCAGCAGCAGGGAGGGAGAGACCCAGTACTTC
CDR3aa: CASSREGETQYF

len: 14
j_gene: TRBJ2-7
v_gene: TRBV19
d_gene: NA
abundance: many
CDR3nt: TGTGCCAGTAGCGGTATGTCGGGACCCTACGAGCAGTACTTC
CDR3aa: CASSGMSGPYEQYF

len: 14
j_gene: TRBJ2-5
v_gene: TRBV5-1
d_gene: TRBD2
abundance: NA
CDR3nt: TGCGCCAGCAGACTGACTAGCGGGGAAGAGACCCAGTACTTC
CDR3aa: CASRLTSGEETQYF

len: 15
j_gene: TRBJ1-2
v_gene: TRBV27
d_gene: TRBD1
abundance: once
CDR3nt: TGTGCCAGCAGCCAAACCGGGACAGGATACTATGGCTACACCTTC
CDR3aa: CASSQTGTGYYGYTF

len: 15
j_gene: TRBJ1-1
v_gene: TRBV10-3
d_gene: NA
abundance: NA
CDR3nt: TGTGCCATCAGGGCTTCATCAGGCGAGAACACTGAAGCTTTCTTT
CDR3aa: CAIRASSGENTEAFF

len: 13
j_gene: TRBJ2-7
v_gene: TRBV5-4
d_gene: NA
abundance: NA
CDR3nt: TGTGCCAGCAGCTTGGGAGCAGAGGGCGAGCAGTACTTC
CDR3aa: CASSLGAEGEQYF

len: 19
j_gene: TRBJ1-5
v_gene: TRBV6-1
d_gene: TRBD1
abundance: NA
CDR3nt: TGTGCCAGCAGTGGTAGATCGGACAGGGGCTCAACCGATGGTCAGCCCCAGCATTTT
CDR3aa: CASSGRSDRGSTDGQPQHF

len: 16
j_gene: TRBJ1-6
v_gene: TRBV5-4
d_gene: NA
abundance: once
CDR3nt: TGTGCCAGCAGCTTGGGGCAGGGAGTAGGAGATTCACCCCTCCACTTT
CDR3aa: CASSLGQGVGDSPLHF

len: 14
j_gene: TRBJ2-3
v_gene: TRBV24-1
d_gene: NA
abundance: NA
CDR3nt: TGTGCCACCAGTGATTTGAAGCAGGGAGATACGCAGTATTTT
CDR3aa: CATSDLKQGDTQYF

len: 14
j_gene: TRBJ1-2
v_gene: TRBV6-5
d_gene: TRBD1
abundance: NA
CDR3nt: TGTGCCAGCACCCAGACAGGGGGATATCGTGGCTACACCTTC
CDR3aa: CASTQTGGYRGYTF

len: 17
j_gene: TRBJ2-7
v_gene: TRBV1
d_gene: NA
abundance: NA
CDR3nt: TGCACCAGCAGCCAAGATTTCCCCCCGGACAGGGGTTACGAGCAGTACTTC
CDR3aa: CTSSQDFPPDRGYEQYF

len: 14
j_gene: TRBJ1-1
v_gene: TRBV3-1/TRBV3-2
d_gene: TRBD1
abundance: NA
CDR3nt: TGTGCCAGCAGCCCGACAGGGAGGAACACTGAAGCTTTCTTT
CDR3aa: CASSPTGRNTEAFF

len: 16
j_gene: TRBJ1-1
v_gene: TRBV6-4
d_gene: TRBD1
abundance: NA
CDR3nt: TGTGCCAGCAGTGACTCGACAGGGCGACCGAACACTGAAGCTTTCTTT
CDR3aa: CASSDSTGRPNTEAFF

len: 13
j_gene: TRBJ2-7
v_gene: TRBV9
d_gene: NA
abundance: NA
CDR3nt: TGTGCCAGCAGCCCGACAGGATGGGACGAGCAGTACTTC
CDR3aa: CASSPTGWDEQYF

len: 13
j_gene: TRBJ1-3
v_gene: TRBV30
d_gene: TRBD1
abundance: NA
CDR3nt: TGTGCCTACAAAACAGGGGCTGGAAACACCATATATTTT
CDR3aa: CAYKTGAGNTIYF

len: 16
j_gene: TRBJ2-3
v_gene: TRBV7-2
d_gene: TRBD1
abundance: NA
CDR3nt: TGTGCCAGCAGCCCAGGGGGCGGCCTTCACACAGATACGCAGTATTTT
CDR3aa: CASSPGGGLHTDTQYF

len: 14
j_gene: TRBJ2-1
v_gene: TRBV6-2/TRBV6-3
d_gene: TRBD2
abundance: NA
CDR3nt: TGTGCCAGCCGTTGGACTAGCGGCTACAATGAGCAGTTCTTC
CDR3aa: CASRWTSGYNEQFF

len: 13
j_gene: TRBJ1-3
v_gene: TRBV28
d_gene: NA
abundance: NA
CDR3nt: TGTGCCAGCAGTTTGGACGGTAGAAACACCATATATTTT
CDR3aa: CASSLDGRNTIYF